This entry concerns a single T cell receptor beta chain. The sample is drawn from a study of blood T cell repertoires in COVID-19. Germline CDR1 MNHNY, CDR2 SVGAGI (reference sequence). The CDR3 loop spans 15 amino acids. Losses at the gene ends were 2 bases for V and 9 bases for J; bases not matched to a gene: 8. Profiled with immunoSEQ multiplex PCR; TCRdb holds only in-frame clones, not every one. Among about 300,000 clones listed, under 90% were seen once. This TCR was recovered from a woman aged 25 to 39 with COVID-19, enrolled during active disease. J is TRBJ2-1 and V is TRBV6-6, with 9 positions matching TRBD2. Sequenced sample: peripheral blood. This CDR3 reads CASSYGRGGSIEQFF. CDR3 bases: TGTGCCAGCAGTTACGGGCGGGGGGGCTCAATTGAGCAGTTCTTC.